This T cell receptor (beta chain) is drawn from a study of Graves' ophthalmopathy and Graves' hyperthyroidism. Study results and caveats: Separation of ophthalmopathy from stable hyperthyroidism was achieved by a 13-signature model, at 85% to 90% sensitivity and under 82% specificity. Detected in blood as well were most expanded thyroid clonotypes with frequency above 0.001.

V shed 3 bases, J shed 3 bases, and the junction held 3 bases outside the gene matches. The CDR3 runs to 14 residues. Germline V CDR1 and CDR2: LNHDA, SQIVND (reference sequence). Newly diagnosed hyperthyroidism donors, aged 18 to 65, duration under 2 months. Excluded: other autoimmune disease, uncontrolled infection, pregnancy or lactation. RNA transcripts provided the template for amplifying TCR beta CDR3 regions. First-round RT-PCR with HTBI primers preceded a second-round multiplex PCR. TCRdb reprocessed the multiplex PCR reads with MiXCR, giving one entry per CDR3 protein. In the table there are around 1.1 million distinct CDR3 sequences, 36% of which are singletons. The table lists this clonotype with many counts. Its antigen is unidentified.

The sequencing input was peripheral blood or thyroid tissue (not recorded which). The sequence was collected from an adult man with Graves' hyperthyroidism. The chain combines TRBV19 with TRBJ2-7, with TRBD1 matching over 9 bases. CDR3 in amino acids: CASSIGTGYYEQYF. CDR3 DNA sequence: TGTGCCAGTAGTATTGGGACAGGGTACTACGAGCAGTACTTC.